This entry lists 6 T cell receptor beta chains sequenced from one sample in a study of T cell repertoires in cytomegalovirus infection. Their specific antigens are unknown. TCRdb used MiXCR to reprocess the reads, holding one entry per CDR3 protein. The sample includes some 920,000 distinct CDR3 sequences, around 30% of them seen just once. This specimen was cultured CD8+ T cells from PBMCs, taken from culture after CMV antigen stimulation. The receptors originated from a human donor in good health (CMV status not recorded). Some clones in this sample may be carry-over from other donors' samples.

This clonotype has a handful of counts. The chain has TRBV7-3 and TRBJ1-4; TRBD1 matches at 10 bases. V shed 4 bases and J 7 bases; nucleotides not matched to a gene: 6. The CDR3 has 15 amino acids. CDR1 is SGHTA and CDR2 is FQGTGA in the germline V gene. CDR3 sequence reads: CASSWTGGGGEKLFF. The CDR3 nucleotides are TGTGCCAGCAGCTGGACAGGGGGTGGAGGTGAAAAACTGTTTTTT.

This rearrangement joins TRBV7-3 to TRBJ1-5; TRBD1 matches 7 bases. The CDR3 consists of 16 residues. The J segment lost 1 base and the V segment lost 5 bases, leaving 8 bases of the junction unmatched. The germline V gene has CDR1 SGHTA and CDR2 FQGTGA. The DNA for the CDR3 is TGTGCCAGCAGCACGCGACAGGGCAGGAGCAATCAGCCCCAGCATTTT. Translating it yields CASSTRQGRSNQPQHF.

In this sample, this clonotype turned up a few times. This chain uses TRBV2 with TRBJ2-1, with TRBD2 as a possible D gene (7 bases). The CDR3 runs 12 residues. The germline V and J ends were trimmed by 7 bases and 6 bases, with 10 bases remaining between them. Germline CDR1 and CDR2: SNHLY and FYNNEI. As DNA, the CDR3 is TGTGCCAGCAAGGGGGGGAGCAATGAGCAGTTCTTC. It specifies CASKGGSNEQFF.

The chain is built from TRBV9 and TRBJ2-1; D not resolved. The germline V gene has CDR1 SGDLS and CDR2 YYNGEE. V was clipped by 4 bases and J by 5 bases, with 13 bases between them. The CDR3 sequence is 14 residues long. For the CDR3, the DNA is TGTGCCAGCAGCTCATGGGGTTCCCACAATGAGCAGTTCTTC. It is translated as CASSSWGSHNEQFF.

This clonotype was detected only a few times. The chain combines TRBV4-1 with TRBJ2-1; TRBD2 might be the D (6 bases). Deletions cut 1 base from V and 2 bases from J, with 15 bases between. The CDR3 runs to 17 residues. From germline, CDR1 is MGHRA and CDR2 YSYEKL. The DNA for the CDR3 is TGCGCCAGCAGCCAAGGTGCGGGGCGCGACCCCTACAATGAGCAGTTCTTC. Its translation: CASSQGAGRDPYNEQFF.

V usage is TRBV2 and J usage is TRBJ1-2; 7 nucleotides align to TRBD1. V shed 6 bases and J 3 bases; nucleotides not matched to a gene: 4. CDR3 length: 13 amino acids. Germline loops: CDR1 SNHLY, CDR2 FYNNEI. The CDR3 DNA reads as TGTGCCAGCAGGGGGGACAGTTACTATGGCTACACCTTC. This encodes CASRGDSYYGYTF.